Listed below are T cell receptor beta chains from one sample, sequenced in a study of OX40 agonist ivuxolimab in advanced cancers. This table comes from immunoSEQ multiplex PCR, and its TCRdb copy is limited to in-frame clones, with some not included. The sample lists some 19,000 clones, approximately 78% seen once, with roughly 15% in the top ten. The sequencing used CD4+ or CD8+ T cells sorted from blood, collected in a trial of the OX40 agonist ivuxolimab. Every receptor here comes from an adult with an advanced solid tumor such as melanoma, head and neck, liver or kidney cancer. Each CDR3 is given with its conserved first and last residue. The order of the fields is clone size, J gene, D gene, V gene, CDR3 DNA, CDR3 protein. A D gene is named only where the DNA matches it firmly. Size is stated for part of the rows, as once, few or many counts, or as a class when the clone is expanded.

>few|TRBJ1-6|TRBD1|TRBV5-6
TGTGCCAGCAGCTTGGAAGCTCGGACAGGGAATTCACCCCTCCACTTT
CASSLEARTGNSPLHF
>.|TRBJ1-6|.|TRBV7-3
TGTGCCAGCAGCTTACGAGACGGGGGGACACCCCTCCACTTT
CASSLRDGGTPLHF
>.|TRBJ2-7|.|TRBV7-2
TGTGCCAGCAGCCTGAGGGGAGGCAAGTCCTACGAGCAGTACTTC
CASSLRGGKSYEQYF
>.|TRBJ2-2|.|TRBV11-1
TGTGCCAGCAGCTTTCAAAGCGGTCACACCGGGGAGCTGTTTTTT
CASSFQSGHTGELFF
>once|TRBJ2-1|.|TRBV29-1
TGCAGCGTTGCGAGGGGCTCCTACAATGAGCAGTTCTTC
CSVARGSYNEQFF
>.|TRBJ2-2|.|TRBV6-1
TGTGCCAGCAGTGGAGTAACCGGGGAGCTGTTTTTT
CASSGVTGELFF
>.|TRBJ1-2|TRBD1|TRBV7-6
TGTGCCAGCAGCTCGGGACAGGGAACCTATGGCTACACCTTC
CASSSGQGTYGYTF
>.|TRBJ2-6|.|TRBV7-9
TGTGCCAGCAGCTGGGGTGTCTCTGGGGCCAACGTCCTGACTTTC
CASSWGVSGANVLTF
>.|TRBJ2-3|TRBD2|TRBV5-6
TGTGCCAGCAGCTTCTCGGGGGGGCCAGCAGATACGCAGTATTTT
CASSFSGGPADTQYF
>.|TRBJ2-7|.|TRBV7-9
TGTGCCAGCAGTACTACCTACTACGAGCAGTACTTC
CASSTTYYEQYF
>.|TRBJ1-5|TRBD1|TRBV6-1
TGTGCCAGCAGGTACCAGGGGGTGAGCAATCAGCCCCAGCATTTT
CASRYQGVSNQPQHF
>.|TRBJ2-5|.|TRBV7-6
TGTGCCAGCAGCTTAGAGGGCAGGCAAGAGACCCAGTACTTC
CASSLEGRQETQYF
>.|TRBJ2-1|TRBD2|TRBV11-3
TGTGCCAGCAGCTTGGGACTAGCGGGGGGGAGGGGTGAGCAGTTCTTC
CASSLGLAGGRGEQFF
>.|TRBJ2-2|.|TRBV6-6
TGTGCCAGCAGTTACCATTACACCGGGGAGCTGTTTTTT
CASSYHYTGELFF
>.|TRBJ2-2|.|TRBV6-5
TGTGCCACCTCCCAGAACACCGGGGAGCTGTTTTTT
CATSQNTGELFF